The rows below give T cell receptor beta chains drawn from one sample of a study of blood T cell repertoires in COVID-19. Measured with immunoSEQ multiplex PCR; TCRdb has only the in-frame clones, and not every one. The table shows 300,000 to 450,000 clones, with around nine tenths occurring only once. The sequencing sample was made of peripheral blood. These receptors all come from a human donor in a cohort sampled during active COVID-19. Both conserved end residues are part of each CDR3. Fields, in order: V gene, J gene, D gene, CDR3 protein. The D gene is left open where the match is weak.

TRBV5-1,TRBJ1-1,NA,CASSAGEHTEAFF
TRBV7-9,TRBJ1-1,TRBD1,CASSLALGTGGHNTEAFF
TRBV19,TRBJ2-7,TRBD1,CASSRTGGMEQYF
TRBV5-6,TRBJ2-7,TRBD1,CASRAWLGQDSYEQYF
TRBV6-5,TRBJ2-5,TRBD1,CASTPGGGQYF
TRBV20-1,TRBJ1-2,TRBD1,CSASQGDSGGYTF
TRBV7-9,TRBJ2-7,TRBD1,CASSSTYHSDRVPVEQYF
TRBV6-5,TRBJ1-4,NA,CASSSSRTNEKLFF
TRBV7-2,TRBJ1-1,TRBD1,CASSYRQGSEAFF
TRBV9,TRBJ2-3,TRBD2,CASSPRGLAGISTQYF
TRBV2,TRBJ1-6,NA,CASSDGPPLHF
TRBV19,TRBJ1-5,TRBD1,CASSLTGGYFQPQHF
TRBV6-5,TRBJ1-1,NA,CASGEVSNTEAFF
TRBV7-9,TRBJ2-7,TRBD1,CASSLGAGGPGEQYF
TRBV11-2,TRBJ2-7,NA,CASSLRTDITYEQYF
TRBV30,TRBJ2-7,NA,CAWNPRDGAEEQYF
TRBV28,TRBJ1-5,NA,CASSITGNQPQHF
TRBV9,TRBJ1-2,NA,CASSPGWGDYGYTF
TRBV15,TRBJ2-7,TRBD1,CATSRAGQGYEQYF
TRBV5-1,TRBJ1-1,TRBD1,CASSLVGQGRNTEAFF
TRBV6-5,TRBJ1-2,NA,CASGLTGADNYGYTF
TRBV5-4,TRBJ2-1,NA,CASSPPFSYNEQFF
TRBV19,TRBJ2-1,NA,CASSTLRDRGGLNEQFF
TRBV6-1,TRBJ1-4,NA,CASSEGGDEKLFF
TRBV20-1,TRBJ1-2,NA,CSASPNYGYTF
TRBV9,TRBJ2-3,TRBD2,CASSVRGGLETDTQYF
TRBV5-6,TRBJ1-2,TRBD1,CASSGTDLGYTF
TRBV15,TRBJ2-7,TRBD2,CATSRDLAGYEQYF
TRBV24-1,TRBJ2-5,TRBD2,CATSDSTSGGAETQYF
TRBV5-1,TRBJ2-7,TRBD1,CASSSNPGQGFEQYF
TRBV5-1,TRBJ1-4,TRBD1,CASSLWQGDEKLFF
TRBV6-5,TRBJ1-2,TRBD1,CASSLTGENYGYTF
TRBV24-1,TRBJ2-5,TRBD2,CATSDRAGEGVEETQYF
TRBV9,TRBJ2-3,TRBD2,CASSASGLVTDTQYF
TRBV12-3/TRBV12-4,TRBJ1-5,NA,CASSRESNQPQHF
TRBV5-1,TRBJ2-2,TRBD1,CASSFPGQGGTGELFF